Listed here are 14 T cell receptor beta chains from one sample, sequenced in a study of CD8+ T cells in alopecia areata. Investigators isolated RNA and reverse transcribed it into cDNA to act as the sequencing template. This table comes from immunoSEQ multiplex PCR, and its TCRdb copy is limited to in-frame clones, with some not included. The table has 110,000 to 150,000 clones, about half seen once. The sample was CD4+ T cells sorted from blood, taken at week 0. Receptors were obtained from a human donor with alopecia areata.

The CDR3 region is CASSQDLGARGETQYF. CDR3 DNA: TGCGCCAGCAGCCAAGATTTAGGTGCGCGGGGAGAGACCCAGTACTTC. The J gene is TRBJ2-5, the V gene TRBV4-1; D is perhaps TRBD2 (6 bases). V was cut by 0 bases and J by 4 bases, with 15 bases left in between. The CDR3 length is 16 residues. Per germline, CDR1 MGHRA and CDR2 YSYEKL.

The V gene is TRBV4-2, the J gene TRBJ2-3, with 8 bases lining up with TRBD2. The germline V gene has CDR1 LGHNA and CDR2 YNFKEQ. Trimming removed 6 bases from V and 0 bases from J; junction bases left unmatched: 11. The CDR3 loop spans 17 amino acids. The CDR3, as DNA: TGTGCCAGCAGGGGGGTCAGGGGCGGGAGGAGCACAGATACGCAGTATTTT. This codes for CASRGVRGGRSTDTQYF.

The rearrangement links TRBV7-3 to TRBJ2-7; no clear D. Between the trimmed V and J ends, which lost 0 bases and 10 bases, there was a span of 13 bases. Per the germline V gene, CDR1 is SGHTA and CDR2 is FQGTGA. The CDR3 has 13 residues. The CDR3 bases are TGTGCCAGCAGCTTAACGAGAGGTACTGTACAGTACTTC. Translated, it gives CASSLTRGTVQYF.

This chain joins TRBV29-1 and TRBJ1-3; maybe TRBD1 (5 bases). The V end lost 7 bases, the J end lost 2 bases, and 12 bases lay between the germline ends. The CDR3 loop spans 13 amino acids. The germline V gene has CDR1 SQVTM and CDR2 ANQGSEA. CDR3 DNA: TGCAGCGCGGGGGAGGGAGCTGGAAACACCATATATTTT. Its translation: CSAGEGAGNTIYF.

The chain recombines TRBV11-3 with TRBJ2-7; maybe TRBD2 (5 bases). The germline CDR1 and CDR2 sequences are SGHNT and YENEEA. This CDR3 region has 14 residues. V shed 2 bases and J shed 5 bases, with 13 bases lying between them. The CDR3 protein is CASSLKRGSHEQYF. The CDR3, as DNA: TGTGCCAGCAGCTTAAAACGGGGAAGCCACGAGCAGTACTTC.

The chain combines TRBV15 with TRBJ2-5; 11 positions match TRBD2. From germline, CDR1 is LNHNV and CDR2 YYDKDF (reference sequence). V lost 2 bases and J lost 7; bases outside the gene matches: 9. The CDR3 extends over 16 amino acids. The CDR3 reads CATSRLTSGASGTQYF. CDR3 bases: TGTGCCACCAGCAGATTGACTAGCGGGGCTTCCGGGACCCAGTACTTC.

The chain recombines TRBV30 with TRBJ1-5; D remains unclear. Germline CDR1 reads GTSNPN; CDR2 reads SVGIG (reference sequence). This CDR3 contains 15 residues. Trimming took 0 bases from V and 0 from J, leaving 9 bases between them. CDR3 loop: CAWSVGSSSNQPQHF. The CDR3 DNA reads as TGTGCCTGGAGTGTGGGCAGTTCTAGCAATCAGCCCCAGCATTTT.

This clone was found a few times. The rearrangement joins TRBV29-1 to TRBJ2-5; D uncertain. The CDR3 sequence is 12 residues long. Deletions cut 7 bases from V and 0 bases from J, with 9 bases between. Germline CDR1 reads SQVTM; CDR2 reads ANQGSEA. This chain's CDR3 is CSGRYYQETQYF. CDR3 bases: TGCAGCGGGCGGTATTACCAAGAGACCCAGTACTTC. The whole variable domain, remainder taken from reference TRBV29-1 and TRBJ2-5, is SAVISQKPSRDICQRGTSLTIQCQVDSQVTMMFWYRQQPGQSLTLIATANQGSEATYESGFVIDKFPISRPNLTFSTLTVSNMSPEDSSIYLCSGRYYQETQYFGPGTRLLVL.

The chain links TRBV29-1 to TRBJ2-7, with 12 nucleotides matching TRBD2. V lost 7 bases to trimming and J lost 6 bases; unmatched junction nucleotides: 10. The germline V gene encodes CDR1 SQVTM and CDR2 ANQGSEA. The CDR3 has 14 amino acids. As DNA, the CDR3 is TGCAGCGCCGGAACTAGCGGGAGGATCAGCGAGCAGTACTTC. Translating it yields CSAGTSGRISEQYF.

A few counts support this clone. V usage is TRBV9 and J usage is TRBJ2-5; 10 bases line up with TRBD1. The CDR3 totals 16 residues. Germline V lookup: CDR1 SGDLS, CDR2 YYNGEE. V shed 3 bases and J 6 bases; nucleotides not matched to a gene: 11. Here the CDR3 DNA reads TGTGCCAGCAGCGCTCACGGGACAGGGGACCGTCAGACCCAGTACTTC. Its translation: CASSAHGTGDRQTQYF.

The CDR3 here is CASSQEGGAPGQETQYF. The CDR3 nucleotides read TGCGCCAGCAGCCAAGAGGGTGGAGCACCAGGCCAAGAGACCCAGTACTTC. The rearrangement links TRBV4-1 to TRBJ2-5; D unresolved. The V end was cut by 0 bases, the J end by 1 base, with 15 bases between. CDR1 and CDR2 (germline): MGHRA, YSYEKL. This CDR3 is built from 17 residues.

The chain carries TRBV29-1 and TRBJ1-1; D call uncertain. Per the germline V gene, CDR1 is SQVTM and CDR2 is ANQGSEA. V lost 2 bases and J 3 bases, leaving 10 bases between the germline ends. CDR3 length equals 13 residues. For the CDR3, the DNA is TGCAGCGTTGAATGGGGAAGGTACACTGAAGCTTTCTTT. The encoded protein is CSVEWGRYTEAFF.

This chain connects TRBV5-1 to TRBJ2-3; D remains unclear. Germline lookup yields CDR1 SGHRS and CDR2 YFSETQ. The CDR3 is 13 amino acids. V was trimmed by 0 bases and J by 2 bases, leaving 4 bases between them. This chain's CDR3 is CASSLEATDTQYF. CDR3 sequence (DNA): TGCGCCAGCAGCTTGGAGGCCACAGATACGCAGTATTTT.

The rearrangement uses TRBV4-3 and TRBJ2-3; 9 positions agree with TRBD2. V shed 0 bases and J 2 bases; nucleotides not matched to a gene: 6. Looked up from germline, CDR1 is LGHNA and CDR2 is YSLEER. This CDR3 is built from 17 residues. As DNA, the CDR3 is TGCGCCAGCAGCCAAGATAAGGGGACTAGCTTCACAGATACGCAGTATTTT. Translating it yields CASSQDKGTSFTDTQYF.